The 16 T cell receptor beta chains reported below all come from one sample, sequenced in a study of T cells in Graves' hyperthyroidism and ophthalmopathy. RNA transcripts gave rise to amplified TCR beta CDR3 regions. First-round RT-PCR of the TCR CDR3 relied on the HTBI primer set. TCRdb processed the multiplex PCR reads anew with MiXCR; each CDR3 protein has one entry. Of roughly 560,000 distinct CDR3 sequences listed, roughly 15% are singletons. The sequenced material came from blood. These TCRs come from a woman aged 40-49 years with Graves' ophthalmopathy.

This clonotype was picked up many times. The V and J genes are TRBV28 and TRBJ1-6; TRBD1 aligns across 7 bases. The ends lost 2 bases at V and 14 bases at J; junction bases unmatched: 6. CDR3 length equals 13 residues. Germline V lookup: CDR1 MDHEN, CDR2 SYDVKM. The CDR3 DNA reads TGTGCCAGCAGTTTACAGGACAGGCTGGCCCTCCACTTT. Protein product: CASSLQDRLALHF.

CDR3 sequence: CASSPGGGLAGSSYEQYF. The CDR3 nucleotides read TGTGCCAGCAGCCCAGGGGGGGGGCTAGCGGGGAGCTCCTACGAGCAGTACTTC. The chain couples TRBV11-2 to TRBJ2-7, with 9 bases matching TRBD2. Germline CDR1 is SGHAT and CDR2 is FQNNGV. The CDR3 contains 18 residues. Trimming at V came to 5 bases and at J to 0 bases, leaving 14 bases not matched to a gene.

This chain uses TRBV4-2 with TRBJ1-2; D ambiguous. V gave up 0 bases and J gave up 2 bases, with 13 bases separating them. Germline V gene lookup returns CDR1 LGHNA and CDR2 YNFKEQ. The CDR3 totals 16 residues. CDR3 loop: CASSQEGHPPNYGYTF. As DNA, the CDR3 is TGTGCCAGCAGCCAAGAAGGTCACCCCCCGAACTATGGCTACACCTTC.

Ten or more counts support this clonotype. This sequence joins TRBV7-9 and TRBJ2-7; D uncertain. The CDR3 has 14 amino acids. Trimming removed 1 base at V and 3 bases at J, with 10 bases between. Germline-derived CDR1 and CDR2 are SEHNR and FQNEAQ (reference sequence). As DNA, the CDR3 is TGTGCCAGCAGCTTAGTTGGCTCGATCTACGAGCAGTACTTC. Translation gives CASSLVGSIYEQYF.

This clonotype was counted between two and nine times. The rearrangement uses TRBV4-1 and TRBJ2-1; 10 bases align to TRBD2. Germline trimming cut 2 bases from V and 4 bases from J; bases unmatched to any gene: 8. CDR3 length: 17 residues. Germline lookup yields CDR1 MGHRA and CDR2 YSYEKL. CDR3 loop: CASSQLAGESPYNEQFF. CDR3 in DNA: TGCGCCAGCAGCCAACTAGCGGGAGAGTCTCCTTACAATGAGCAGTTCTTC.

This clonotype appeared many times. This chain connects TRBV20-1 to TRBJ2-2; 8 nucleotides line up with TRBD2. Germline V gives CDR1 DFQATT, CDR2 SNEGSKA (reference sequence). V trimming: 6 bases; J trimming: 2 bases; junction bases outside the gene matches: 2. The CDR3 sequence is 13 residues long. CDR3 DNA: TGCAGTGCCAGGACTAGCAACACCGGGGAGCTGTTTTTT. Encoded protein: CSARTSNTGELFF.

This clonotype was found many times. V and J are TRBV7-3 and TRBJ2-2; a possible D gene is TRBD1 (6 bases). V dropped 2 bases and J dropped 4 bases, with 8 bases sitting between them. The CDR3 length is 14 residues. CDR1 and CDR2 (germline): SGHTA, FQGTGA. The chain's CDR3 is CASSLDRITGELFF. The CDR3 nucleotides read TGTGCCAGCAGCTTAGACAGGATCACCGGGGAGCTGTTTTTT.

This clonotype was recorded many times. This rearrangement joins TRBV30 to TRBJ1-1; possible D gene TRBD1, 5 bases. Germline V lookup: CDR1 GTSNPN, CDR2 SVGIG (reference sequence). The CDR3 sequence is 12 residues long. V shed 8 bases and J shed 3 bases, with 13 bases lying between them. CDR3 residues: CAGDRGDTEAFF. The CDR3, as DNA: TGTGCCGGGGATCGGGGGGACACTGAAGCTTTCTTT.

The chain joins TRBV6-2 or TRBV6-3 to TRBJ1-2; 11 nucleotides match TRBD1. V shed 3 bases, J shed 4 bases, and the junction held 4 bases outside the gene matches. This CDR3 has 15 residues. The germline V gene encodes CDR1 MNHEY and CDR2 SVGEGT. The CDR3 DNA is TGTGCCAGCAGTTATCGGACAGGGGGCAGCTATGGCTACACCTTC. Protein: CASSYRTGGSYGYTF.

This clonotype appeared many times. The rearrangement uses TRBV7-3 and TRBJ2-7, with a weak D call TRBD1 (6 bases). The CDR3 covers 14 residues. Trimming pared 3 bases from V and 4 bases from J, leaving 13 bases between. Germline CDR1 SGHTA, CDR2 FQGTGA. DNA for the CDR3: TGTGCCAGCAGCTTCATGGGCAGGGGATACGAGCAGTACTTC. It translates to CASSFMGRGYEQYF.

The V and J genes are TRBV4-1 and TRBJ2-4; D possibly matches TRBD1 or TRBD2 (5 bases each). This CDR3 is 15 amino acids long. CDR1 and CDR2 (germline): MGHRA, YSYEKL. V lost 0 bases to trimming and J lost 9 bases, with 15 bases between them. The CDR3 DNA is TGCGCCAGCAGCCAAGATGGGGCGGGTGAGGTCATTCAGTACTTC. It encodes CASSQDGAGEVIQYF.

This clonotype was seen a handful of times. This chain joins TRBV28 and TRBJ1-6; D is uncertain. Trimming removed 4 bases at V and 12 bases at J, with 22 bases between. The CDR3 consists of 16 residues. Germline V lookup: CDR1 MDHEN, CDR2 SYDVKM. The CDR3 DNA reads TGTGCCAGCAGTTCCTCGGGCGCTCTCTCCTGGGGACCCCTCCACTTT. Residues: CASSSSGALSWGPLHF.

This sequence joins TRBV27 and TRBJ1-3; tentative D call: TRBD1 (5 bases). The germline gives CDR1 MNHEY, CDR2 SMNVEV (reference sequence). This CDR3 is built from 16 residues. V lost 6 bases to trimming and J lost 0 bases, with 15 bases between them. This CDR3 is CASSLRGPDSGNTIYF. The CDR3 coding sequence is TGTGCCAGCAGCCTTAGGGGTCCGGACTCTGGAAACACCATATATTTT.

The table lists this clonotype with a few counts. This CDR3 is CAWSVAPGPYEQYF. CDR3 sequence (DNA): TGTGCCTGGAGTGTAGCCCCTGGCCCCTACGAGCAGTACTTC. V gene TRBV30 combines with J gene TRBJ2-7; D not certain. There are 14 residues in the CDR3. CDR1 and CDR2 from the germline V gene are GTSNPN and SVGIG (reference sequence). V was clipped by 0 bases and J by 2 bases, with 11 bases between them.

This clonotype was counted between two and nine times. This chain uses TRBV10-3 with TRBJ1-3, with D perhaps matching TRBD1 (5 bases). CDR3 length: 15 residues. Germline CDR1 is ENHRY and CDR2 is SYGVKD. Trimming pared 4 bases from V and 0 bases from J, leaving 10 bases between. CDR3 protein: CAISAGMTSGNTIYF. CDR3 bases: TGTGCCATCAGTGCAGGGATGACCTCTGGAAACACCATATATTTT.

This clonotype was seen repeatedly, ten times or more. The chain is built from TRBV11-2 and TRBJ2-5, with D possibly being TRBD1 or TRBD2 (6 bases each). The CDR3 has 18 residues. Trimming left V 2 bases short and J 5 bases short, with 24 bases between. CDR1 SGHAT and CDR2 FQNNGV come from the germline V gene. The CDR3 here is CASSLRAGTRGLSETQYF. Here the CDR3 DNA reads TGTGCCAGCAGCTTAAGGGCGGGGACACGAGGACTATCGGAGACCCAGTACTTC.